The T cell receptor (beta chain) described here comes from a study of T cells in Graves' hyperthyroidism and ophthalmopathy. PBMCs stemmed from under 11 ml fresh peripheral blood. Using RNA transcripts as the source, TCR beta CDR3 regions were amplified. The TCR CDR3 was amplified in a first-round RT-PCR using the HTBI primer set. TCRdb reanalysed the multiplex PCR reads using MiXCR and keeps one entry per CDR3 protein. The repertoire includes around 500,000 distinct CDR3 sequences, 12% to 15% of them detected once, and more than 11% sits in the top ten. This clonotype has a count of ten or more. This CDR3 is 15 amino acids long. Germline V CDR1 and CDR2: MDHEN, SYDVKM. The ends lost 5 bases at V and 7 bases at J; junction bases unmatched: 12.

V gene TRBV28 combines with J gene TRBJ2-7; 9 positions agree with TRBD1. Sequenced sample: blood. This receptor was taken from a woman between 40 and 55 years old with Graves' hyperthyroidism. The CDR3 loop is CASSPRTGVGSEQYF. CDR3 bases: TGTGCCAGCAGTCCCCGGACAGGGGTTGGTTCGGAGCAGTACTTC. Full variable domain (rest looked up from reference TRBV28 and TRBJ2-7): DVKVTQSSRYLVKRTGEKVFLECVQDMDHENMFWYRQDPGLGLRLIYFSYDVKMKEKGDIPEGYSVSREKKERFSLILESASTNQTSMYLCASSPRTGVGSEQYFGPGTRLTVT.